The 25 T cell receptor beta chains given below trace back to one sample, sequenced in a study of T cells in Graves' hyperthyroidism and ophthalmopathy. Amplification yielded TCR beta CDR3 regions, with RNA transcripts as the source. Researchers ran a first-round RT-PCR on the TCR CDR3 using the HTBI primer set. TCRdb passed the multiplex PCR reads through MiXCR, listing each CDR3 protein once. The repertoire holds about half a million distinct CDR3 sequences, with 15% to 20% as singletons. The material sequenced was blood. These receptors all come from a man aged 40-50 years with Graves' ophthalmopathy.

Note on this clonotype: Mismatch with germline at one junction end may stem from a read error. V and J are TRBV27 and TRBJ1-2; 8 bases agree with TRBD1. The germline V gene encodes CDR1 MNHEY and CDR2 SMNVEV (reference sequence). This CDR3 spans 14 amino acids. The CDR3 DNA reads TGTGCCTGCAGTTCCCTGGACAGGGTTGATGGCTACACCTTC. Its protein is CACSSLDRVDGYTF.

Details on this clonotype: An end of the junction differs from the germline gene, which may be a read error. The J gene is TRBJ2-2, the V gene TRBV3-1; TRBD1 is a possible D gene (6 bases). The CDR3 spans 15 residues. The germline V gene encodes CDR1 LGHDT and CDR2 YNNKEL (reference sequence). The chain's CDR3 is CTSSQNSDRSLRLFF. In nucleotides, the CDR3 is TGTACCAGCAGCCAAAATTCCGACAGGTCCCTTCGGCTGTTTTTT.

The chain recombines TRBV5-4 with TRBJ2-2; no firm D call. Between the trimmed V and J ends, which lost 2 bases and 4 bases, there was a span of 12 bases. There are 15 residues in the CDR3. Germline CDR1 is SGHNT and CDR2 is YYREEE (reference sequence). CDR3 coding DNA: TGTGCCAGCAGCTTCGGCCAGACCGGCACCGGGGAGCTGTTTTTT. Protein product: CASSFGQTGTGELFF.

The chain employs TRBV5-1 and TRBJ1-1; D is unresolved. Germline V CDR1 and CDR2: SGHRS, YFSETQ. This CDR3 has 15 residues. V gave up 4 bases and J gave up 0 bases, with 13 bases separating them. CDR3 DNA: TGCGCCAGCAGCAGCCCGGGGAGTATGAACACTGAAGCTTTCTTT. Amino acid sequence: CASSSPGSMNTEAFF.

This clonotype showed up just a few times. The J gene is TRBJ1-1, the V gene TRBV29-1; unclear D gene. V gave up 3 bases and J gave up 5 bases, with 10 bases separating them. Germline values: CDR1 SQVTM, CDR2 ANQGSEA. The CDR3 totals 12 residues. The CDR3 bases are TGCAGCGTTGATGAGGTGAGGACTGAAGCTTTCTTT. Encoded protein: CSVDEVRTEAFF. Looking up the rest from reference TRBV29-1 and TRBJ1-1 gives the full variable domain: SAVISQKPSRDICQRGTSLTIQCQVDSQVTMMFWYRQQPGQSLTLIATANQGSEATYESGFVIDKFPISRPNLTFSTLTVSNMSPEDSSIYLCSVDEVRTEAFFGQGTRLTVV.

This chain links TRBV29-1 with TRBJ2-3; possibly TRBD2 for D (5 bases). CDR1 is SQVTM and CDR2 is ANQGSEA in the germline V gene. The CDR3 has 16 amino acids. Between the trimmed V and J ends, which lost 1 base and 5 bases, there was a span of 19 bases. In DNA form, the CDR3 reads TGCAGCGTTGAAGGGTCCCGGGGAAGAGGTCGAGATACGCAGTATTTT. Protein product: CSVEGSRGRGRDTQYF.

This clonotype was seen many times. The genes are TRBV20-1 and TRBJ2-7, with TRBD2 matching over 14 bases. The trim removed 6 bases at V and 7 bases at J, leaving 11 bases unmatched. The germline CDR1 and CDR2 sequences are DFQATT and SNEGSKA (reference sequence). The CDR3 is 15 residues long. The CDR3 DNA is TGCAGTGCCAAACCGACTAGCGGGGGGGCCGTTGAGCAGTACTTC. Amino acids: CSAKPTSGGAVEQYF.

The chain links TRBV15 to TRBJ1-3; D is unresolved. This CDR3 contains 15 residues. Trimming stripped 4 bases from V and 4 bases from J, with 14 bases between. From germline, CDR1 is LNHNV and CDR2 YYDKDF (reference sequence). The CDR3 nucleotides are TGTGCCACCAGCATAACGGTGGCCGGGGGAAACACCATATATTTT. Amino acids: CATSITVAGGNTIYF.

The table lists this clonotype with a few counts. The chain combines TRBV29-1 with TRBJ1-1; a weak D match, TRBD1 (5 bases). CDR1 is SQVTM, CDR2 ANQGSEA, per germline. Between the trimmed V and J ends, which lost 4 bases and 2 bases, there was a span of 14 bases. CDR3 length equals 14 residues. The DNA of the CDR3 is TGCAGCGTTGTAGGGGCAGGCTTAAACACTGAAGCTTTCTTT. Its translation: CSVVGAGLNTEAFF.

The V call is TRBV7-8, the J call TRBJ2-3; 7 bases align to TRBD2. Germline V lookup: CDR1 SGHVS, CDR2 FQNEAQ. The CDR3 has 16 amino acids. V gave up 3 bases and J gave up 5 bases; unmatched junction bases: 11. The CDR3: CASSFQTGGNGDTQYF. CDR3 in DNA: TGTGCCAGCAGCTTTCAAACGGGAGGTAATGGAGATACGCAGTATTTT. The full variable domain, with the rest looked up from reference TRBV7-8 and TRBJ2-3, is GAGVSQSPRYKVAKRGQDVALRCDPISGHVSLFWYQQALGQGPEFLTYFQNEAQLDKSGLPSDRFFAERPEGSVSTLKIQRTQQEDSAVYLCASSFQTGGNGDTQYFGPGTRLTVL.

This clonotype was found a few times. The chain carries TRBV9 and TRBJ2-7; D not resolved. The V end lost 2 bases, the J end lost 2 bases, and 8 bases lay between the germline ends. The germline CDR1 and CDR2 sequences are SGDLS and YYNGEE. This CDR3 is built from 13 residues. Here the CDR3 reads CASSVTPAYEQYF. For the CDR3, the DNA is TGTGCCAGCAGCGTGACCCCAGCCTACGAGCAGTACTTC.

This clonotype showed up many times. This chain links TRBV27 with TRBJ2-7; 10 nucleotides match TRBD1. The junction had 9 bases not matched to a gene; V was cut back by 5 bases and J by 5 bases. Germline values: CDR1 MNHEY, CDR2 SMNVEV (reference sequence). The CDR3 length is 15 residues. CDR3 sequence: CASSIRRQGADEQYF. The CDR3 DNA sequence: TGTGCCAGCAGTATTCGACGACAGGGGGCGGACGAGCAGTACTTC.

V and J are TRBV30 and TRBJ2-1; TRBD2 matches 11 bases. The CDR3 has 14 residues. The trim removed 2 bases at V and 7 bases at J, leaving 4 bases unmatched. Germline V gene lookup returns CDR1 GTSNPN and CDR2 SVGIG (reference sequence). The CDR3 DNA follows: TGTGCCTGGAGTCTCCTAGCGGGGGGTAATGAGCAGTTCTTC. The encoded protein is CAWSLLAGGNEQFF.

The rearrangement links TRBV28 to TRBJ2-5; D might be TRBD2 (5 bases). The CDR3 has 12 residues. V was clipped by 5 bases and J by 5 bases, with 9 bases between them. Germline V gives CDR1 MDHEN, CDR2 SYDVKM. CDR3: CASSQTTETQYF. The CDR3 DNA is TGTGCCAGCAGTCAGACTACCGAGACCCAGTACTTC.

This clonotype has only one observation. V is TRBV20-1 and J is TRBJ1-1; the D is unclear. Germline V gene lookup returns CDR1 DFQATT and CDR2 SNEGSKA (reference sequence). V gave up 3 bases and J gave up 1 base, with 9 bases separating them. The CDR3 is 13 residues long. The chain's CDR3 is CSARPPGNTEAFF. The CDR3 bases are TGCAGTGCTAGGCCCCCGGGGAACACTGAAGCTTTCTTT.

This clonotype has a count of ten or more. The gene calls are TRBV14 and TRBJ2-1; TRBD1 agrees at 7 bases. Trimming removed 6 bases from V and 6 bases from J; junction bases left unmatched: 5. The CDR3 spans 13 residues. Germline loops: CDR1 SGHDN, CDR2 FVKESK. CDR3 coding DNA: TGTGCCAGCAGGTACACAGGGGTCAATGAGCAGTTCTTC. This gives the protein CASRYTGVNEQFF.

This clonotype was observed many times. V and J are TRBV28 and TRBJ2-1; D not certain. The CDR3 has 14 amino acids. V shed 6 bases and J shed 7 bases, with 16 bases lying between them. Germline loops: CDR1 MDHEN, CDR2 SYDVKM. CDR3 residues: CASSLFLLGNEQFF. For the CDR3, the DNA is TGTGCCAGCAGCCTCTTTTTACTGGGTAATGAGCAGTTCTTC.

The chain is built from TRBV20-1 and TRBJ2-3; the match to TRBD2 covers 13 bases. The ends lost 0 bases at V and 2 bases at J; junction bases unmatched: 5. Germline-derived CDR1 and CDR2 are DFQATT and SNEGSKA (reference sequence). The CDR3 runs to 17 residues. The CDR3 sequence: CSARDRGLAGPTDTQYF. The CDR3 DNA sequence: TGCAGTGCTAGAGATCGGGGACTAGCGGGACCCACAGATACGCAGTATTTT.

In regard to this clonotype: A much larger clone is a single base away; this may be a read error. The chain combines TRBV20-1 with TRBJ2-5; maybe TRBD2 (5 bases). Trimming removed 0 bases from V and 9 bases from J, with 8 bases in between. Germline lookup yields CDR1 DFQATT and CDR2 SNEGSKA (reference sequence). This CDR3 spans 11 amino acids. In DNA form, the CDR3 reads TGCAGTGCTAGAGATTTGAGGGCCCAGTACTTC. It is translated as CSARDLRAQYF.

This clonotype occurred once. A much larger clone differs by one base, so this may be a read error. The chain links TRBV20-1 to TRBJ1-2; maybe TRBD1 (5 bases). Germline-derived CDR1 and CDR2 are DFQATT and SNEGSKA (reference sequence). The CDR3 runs 12 residues. CDR3 protein: CNAIQVAYGYTF. The CDR3 region has the DNA TGCAATGCCATACAGGTAGCCTATGGCTACACCTTC.

The rearrangement joins TRBV27 to TRBJ1-2; 8 positions agree with TRBD1. Germline-derived CDR1 and CDR2 are MNHEY and SMNVEV (reference sequence). The CDR3 is made up of 14 amino acids. The ends lost 6 bases at V and 7 bases at J; junction bases unmatched: 10. The CDR3 nucleotides read TGTGCCAGCAGCCTCAGACAGGGGCAGGGTGGCTACACCTTC. This encodes CASSLRQGQGGYTF.

The chain combines TRBV3-1 with TRBJ2-7; 7 nucleotides align to TRBD2. This CDR3 is built from 18 residues. V was clipped by 5 bases and J by 5 bases; unmatched bases: 21. CDR1 is LGHDT, CDR2 YNNKEL, per germline (reference sequence). The CDR3 here is CASSTQAPLAGVLHEQYF. CDR3 sequence (DNA): TGTGCCAGCAGCACCCAGGCCCCCCTGGCGGGGGTTCTCCACGAGCAGTACTTC.

The rearrangement uses TRBV7-3 and TRBJ2-7; 8 nucleotides agree with TRBD1. This CDR3 spans 14 amino acids. V lost 4 bases, J lost 4 bases, and 6 bases stayed unmatched. Germline CDR1 SGHTA, CDR2 FQGTGA. CDR3 DNA: TGTGCCAGCAGCTCACCAACAGGGGGGTACGAGCAGTACTTC. It yields the protein CASSSPTGGYEQYF.

The table lists this clonotype with many counts. This sequence joins TRBV2 and TRBJ1-5; D is possibly TRBD1 (5 bases). Between the trimmed V and J ends, which lost 4 bases and 0 bases, there was a span of 7 bases. This CDR3 comprises 14 residues. Germline V gene lookup returns CDR1 SNHLY and CDR2 FYNNEI. The chain's CDR3 is CASSGQYSNQPQHF. The CDR3 nucleotides are TGTGCCAGCAGTGGACAGTATAGCAATCAGCCCCAGCATTTT. Full variable domain (remainder filled in from reference TRBV2 and TRBJ1-5): EPEVTQTPSHQVTQMGQEVILRCVPISNHLYFYWYRQILGQKVEFLVSFYNNEISEKSEIFDDQFSVERPDGSNFTLKIRSTKLEDSAMYFCASSGQYSNQPQHFGDGTRLSIL.

This clonotype was observed a few times. J is TRBJ2-7 and V is TRBV3-1, with 8 positions matching TRBD2. The CDR3 contains 14 residues. V lost 1 base to trimming and J lost 3 bases; unmatched junction nucleotides: 2. Germline V lookup: CDR1 LGHDT, CDR2 YNNKEL (reference sequence). This CDR3 reads CASSQGGGHYEQYF. CDR3 DNA sequence: TGTGCCAGCAGCCAAGGCGGGGGGCACTACGAGCAGTACTTC.